The 12 T cell receptor beta chains presented below share a single source sample, sequenced in a study of PD-1 blockade in classical Hodgkin lymphoma. Every one of the patients relapsed after autologous stem cell transplantation (brentuximab vedotin exposure was variable). Assay: immunoSEQ multiplex PCR; the TCRdb copy retains only in-frame clones and omits some. The top ten hold around 13% of the sample, which has about 18,000 clones, 86% seen once. This material consisted of peripheral blood mononuclear cells (PBMCs), taken before the second cycle of nivolumab. The source of these receptors is a human donor with classical Hodgkin lymphoma.

This rearrangement joins TRBV5-6 to TRBJ2-3, with D uncertain. In germline, CDR1 is SGHDT, CDR2 YYEEEE. Trimming took 4 bases from V and 2 from J, leaving 11 bases between them. The CDR3 length is 14 residues. As DNA, the CDR3 is TGTGCCAGCAGCACCCGGGCCGCCACAGATACGCAGTATTTT. Translated, it gives CASSTRAATDTQYF.

This chain connects TRBV7-9 to TRBJ1-1; D call uncertain. Germline V gives CDR1 SEHNR, CDR2 FQNEAQ (reference sequence). V was trimmed by 5 bases and J by 1 base, leaving 8 bases between them. This CDR3 has 13 residues. CDR3: CASSVKGNTEAFF. The CDR3 coding sequence is TGTGCCAGCAGCGTAAAGGGGAACACTGAAGCTTTCTTT.

V and J are TRBV7-8 and TRBJ1-1; 8 nucleotides match TRBD1. The CDR3 has 13 residues. V lost 2 bases, J lost 7 bases, and 3 bases stayed unmatched. CDR1 SGHVS and CDR2 FQNEAQ come from the germline V gene. The CDR3 spells CASSLSGQGEAFF. Written as DNA, the CDR3 is TGTGCCAGCAGCTTATCCGGACAGGGTGAAGCTTTCTTT.

This chain connects TRBV7-9 to TRBJ1-1; D gene uncertain. Between the trimmed V and J ends, which lost 1 base and 0 bases, there was a span of 6 bases. The V gene's germline CDR1 is SEHNR and CDR2 FQNEAQ (reference sequence). The CDR3 is 14 amino acids. Here the CDR3 DNA reads TGTGCCAGCAGCTTAGAGCAAGTGAACACTGAAGCTTTCTTT. Protein sequence: CASSLEQVNTEAFF.

The V and J genes are TRBV4-3 and TRBJ2-3; 8 positions agree with TRBD2. The junction had 16 bases not matched to a gene; V was cut back by 0 bases and J by 2 bases. CDR1 and CDR2 (germline): LGHNA, YSLEER. The CDR3 consists of 20 residues. CDR3 nucleotides: TGCGCCAGCAGCCAAGATCCCTTTGGGGGGCAGCGGGGGAACACAGATACGCAGTATTTT. Its translation is CASSQDPFGGQRGNTDTQYF.

The CDR3 DNA follows: TGTGCCAGTACCCGGACTAGCGGGGGGTACCTTCGCTCCTACAATGAGCAGTTCTTC. Translating gives CASTRTSGGYLRSYNEQFF. The chain recombines TRBV19 with TRBJ2-1; 14 bases align to TRBD2. This CDR3 has 19 amino acids. Germline CDR1 LNHDA, CDR2 SQIVND (reference sequence). V trimming: 7 bases; J trimming: 0 bases; junction bases outside the gene matches: 11.

The chain is built from TRBV4-2 and TRBJ2-3; D is undetermined. Germline assignment: CDR1 LGHNA and CDR2 YNFKEQ. Trimming stripped 0 bases from V and 1 base from J, with 8 bases between. The CDR3 covers 15 residues. The CDR3 sequence: CASSQDSVGTDTQYF. The CDR3 DNA follows: TGTGCCAGCAGCCAAGATTCGGTGGGCACAGATACGCAGTATTTT.

The rearrangement joins TRBV9 to TRBJ2-7; 11 nucleotides match TRBD1. The trim removed 2 bases at V and 1 base at J, leaving 2 bases unmatched. The CDR3 consists of 15 residues. Looked up from germline, CDR1 is SGDLS and CDR2 is YYNGEE. The CDR3 sequence: CASSVGQGDSYEQYF. CDR3 in DNA: TGTGCCAGCAGCGTGGGACAGGGGGATTCCTACGAGCAGTACTTC.

The V and J genes are TRBV4-3 and TRBJ2-1; the match to TRBD2 covers 8 bases. Germline values: CDR1 LGHNA, CDR2 YSLEER. V lost 0 bases and J lost 2; bases outside the gene matches: 0. The CDR3 has 15 residues. This CDR3 reads CASSQEAGAYNEQFF. In nucleotides, the CDR3 is TGCGCCAGCAGCCAAGAAGCGGGGGCCTACAATGAGCAGTTCTTC.

The chain combines TRBV2 with TRBJ1-1; D possibly corresponds to TRBD1 (5 bases). The CDR3 length is 15 residues. V dropped 8 bases and J dropped 0 bases, with 16 bases sitting between them. The germline gives CDR1 SNHLY, CDR2 FYNNEI. Written as DNA, the CDR3 is TGTGCCAGCGACCGGGACGGAGGGTTGAACACTGAAGCTTTCTTT. Encoded protein: CASDRDGGLNTEAFF.

This chain links TRBV7-6 with TRBJ1-1, with a weak D call TRBD1 (6 bases). Germline V CDR1 and CDR2: SGHVS, FNYEAQ. V was shortened by 2 bases and J by 8 bases, with 12 bases between the two germline ends. This CDR3 is 13 amino acids long. The CDR3 here is CASSLWQGTEAFF. CDR3 in DNA: TGTGCCAGCAGCTTATGGCAGGGGACGGAAGCTTTCTTT. Filled out from reference TRBV7-6 and TRBJ1-1, the complete variable domain reads GAGVSQSPRYKVTKRGQDVALRCDPISGHVSLYWYRQALGQGPEFLTYFNYEAQQDKSGLPNDRFSAERPEGSISTLTIQRTEQRDSAMYRCASSLWQGTEAFFGQGTRLTVV.

J is TRBJ1-1 and V is TRBV18; no clear D gene. Germline V gives CDR1 KGHSH, CDR2 LQKENI. The germline V and J ends were trimmed by 5 bases and 10 bases, with 17 bases remaining between them. The CDR3 sequence is 13 residues long. This CDR3 reads CASSREVGSRAFF. For the CDR3, the DNA is TGTGCCAGCTCAAGGGAGGTAGGCAGCCGAGCTTTCTTT.